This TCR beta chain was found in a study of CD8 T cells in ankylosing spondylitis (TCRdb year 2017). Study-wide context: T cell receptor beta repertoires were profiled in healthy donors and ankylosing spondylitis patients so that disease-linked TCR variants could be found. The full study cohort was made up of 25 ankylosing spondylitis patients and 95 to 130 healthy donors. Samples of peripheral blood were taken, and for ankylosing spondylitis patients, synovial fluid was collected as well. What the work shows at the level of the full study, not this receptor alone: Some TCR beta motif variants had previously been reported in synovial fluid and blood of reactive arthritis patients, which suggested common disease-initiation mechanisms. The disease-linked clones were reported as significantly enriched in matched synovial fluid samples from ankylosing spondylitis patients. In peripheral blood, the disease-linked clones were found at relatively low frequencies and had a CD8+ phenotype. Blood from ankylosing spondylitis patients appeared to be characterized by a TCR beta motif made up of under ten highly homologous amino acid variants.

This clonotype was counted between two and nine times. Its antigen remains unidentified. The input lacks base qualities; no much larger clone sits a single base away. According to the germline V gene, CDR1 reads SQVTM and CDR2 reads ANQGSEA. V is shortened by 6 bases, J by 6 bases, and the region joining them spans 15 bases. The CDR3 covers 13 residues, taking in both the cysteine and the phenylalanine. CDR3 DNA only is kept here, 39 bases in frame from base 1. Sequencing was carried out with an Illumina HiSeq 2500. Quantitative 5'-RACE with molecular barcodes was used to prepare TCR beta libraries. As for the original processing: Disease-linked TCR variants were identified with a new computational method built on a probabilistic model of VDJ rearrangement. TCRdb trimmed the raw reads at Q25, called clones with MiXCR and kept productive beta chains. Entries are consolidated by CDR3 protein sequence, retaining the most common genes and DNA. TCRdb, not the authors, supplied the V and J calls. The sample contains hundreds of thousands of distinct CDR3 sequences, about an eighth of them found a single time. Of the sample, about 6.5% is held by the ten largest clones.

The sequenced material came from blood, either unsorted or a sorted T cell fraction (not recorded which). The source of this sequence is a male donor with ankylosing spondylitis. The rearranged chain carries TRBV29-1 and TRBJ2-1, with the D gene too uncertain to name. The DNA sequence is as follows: TGCAGCGTCGGCCGGACGGTCGGCAATGAGCAGTTCTTC. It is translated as CSVGRTVGNEQFF.